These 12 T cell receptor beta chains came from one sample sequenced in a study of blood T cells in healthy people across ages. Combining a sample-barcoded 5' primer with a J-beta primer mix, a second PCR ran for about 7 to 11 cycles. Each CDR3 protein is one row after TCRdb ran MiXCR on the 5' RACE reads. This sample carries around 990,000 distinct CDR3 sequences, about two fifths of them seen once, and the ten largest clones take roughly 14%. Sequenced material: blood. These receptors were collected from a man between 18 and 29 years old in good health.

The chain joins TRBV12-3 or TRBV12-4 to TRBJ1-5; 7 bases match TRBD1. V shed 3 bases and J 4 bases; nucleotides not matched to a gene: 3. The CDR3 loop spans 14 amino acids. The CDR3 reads CASSFSGGNQPQHF. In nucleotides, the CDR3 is TGTGCCAGCAGTTTTTCAGGGGGGAATCAGCCCCAGCATTTT.

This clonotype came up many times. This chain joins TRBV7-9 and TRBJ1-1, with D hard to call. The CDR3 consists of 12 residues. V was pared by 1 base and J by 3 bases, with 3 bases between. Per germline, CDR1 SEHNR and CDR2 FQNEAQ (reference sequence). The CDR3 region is CASSLVHTEAFF. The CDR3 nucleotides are TGTGCCAGCAGCTTAGTCCACACTGAAGCTTTCTTT.

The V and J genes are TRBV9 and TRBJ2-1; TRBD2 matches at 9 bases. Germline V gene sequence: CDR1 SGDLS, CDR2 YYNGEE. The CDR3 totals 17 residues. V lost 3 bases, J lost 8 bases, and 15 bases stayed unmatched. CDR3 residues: CASSARRRGGPVDEQFF. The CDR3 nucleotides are TGTGCCAGCAGCGCCCGGAGGCGGGGGGGCCCGGTCGATGAGCAGTTCTTC.

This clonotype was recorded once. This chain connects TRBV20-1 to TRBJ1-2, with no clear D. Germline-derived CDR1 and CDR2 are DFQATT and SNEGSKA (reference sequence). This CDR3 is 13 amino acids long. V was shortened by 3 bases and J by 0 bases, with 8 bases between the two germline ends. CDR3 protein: CSASGGANYGYTF. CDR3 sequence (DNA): TGCAGTGCTAGTGGCGGAGCTAACTATGGCTACACCTTC.

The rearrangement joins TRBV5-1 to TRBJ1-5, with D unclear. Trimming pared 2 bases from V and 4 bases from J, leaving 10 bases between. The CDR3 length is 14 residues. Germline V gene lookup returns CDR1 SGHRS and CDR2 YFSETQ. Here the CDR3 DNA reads TGCGCCAGCAGCTTATCATCGGAGAATCAGCCCCAGCATTTT. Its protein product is CASSLSSENQPQHF.

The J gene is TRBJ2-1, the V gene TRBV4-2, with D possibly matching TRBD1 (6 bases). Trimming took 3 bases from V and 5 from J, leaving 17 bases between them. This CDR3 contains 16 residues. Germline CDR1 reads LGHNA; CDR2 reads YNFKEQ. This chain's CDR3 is CASSHGEGPGDNEQFF. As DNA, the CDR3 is TGTGCCAGCAGCCATGGAGAGGGGCCAGGGGACAATGAGCAGTTCTTC.

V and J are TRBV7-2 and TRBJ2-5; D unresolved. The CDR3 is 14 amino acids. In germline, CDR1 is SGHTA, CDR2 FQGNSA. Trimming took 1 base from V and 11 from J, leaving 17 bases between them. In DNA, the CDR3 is TGTGCCAGCAGCTTAGTATTTGGGCACAATGAGCAGTACTTC. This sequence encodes CASSLVFGHNEQYF. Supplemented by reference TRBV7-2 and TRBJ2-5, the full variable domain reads GAGVSQSPSNKVTEKGKDVELRCDPISGHTALYWYRQSLGQGLEFLIYFQGNSAPDKSGLPSDRFSAERTGGSVSTLTIQRTQQEDSAVYLCASSLVFGHNEQYFGPGTRLLVL.

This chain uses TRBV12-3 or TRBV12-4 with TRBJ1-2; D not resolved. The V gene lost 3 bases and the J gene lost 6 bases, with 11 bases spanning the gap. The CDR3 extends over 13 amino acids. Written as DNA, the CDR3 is TGTGCCAGCAGTTTCAGGCGAGAAGATGGCTACACCTTC. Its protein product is CASSFRREDGYTF.

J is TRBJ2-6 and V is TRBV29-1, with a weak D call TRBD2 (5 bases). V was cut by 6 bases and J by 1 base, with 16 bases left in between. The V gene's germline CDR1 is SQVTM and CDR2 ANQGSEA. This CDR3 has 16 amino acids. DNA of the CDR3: TGCAGCGTGAAGGGCAGCGGAGCGTCTGGGGCCAACGTCCTGACTTTC. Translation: CSVKGSGASGANVLTF.

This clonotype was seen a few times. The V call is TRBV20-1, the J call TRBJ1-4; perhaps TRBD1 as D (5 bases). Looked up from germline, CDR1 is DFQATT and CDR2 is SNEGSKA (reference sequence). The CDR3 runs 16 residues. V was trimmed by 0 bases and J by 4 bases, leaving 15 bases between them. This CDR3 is CSARDSGRGLNEKLFF. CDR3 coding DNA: TGCAGTGCTAGAGATTCCGGGAGGGGACTTAATGAAAAACTGTTTTTT.

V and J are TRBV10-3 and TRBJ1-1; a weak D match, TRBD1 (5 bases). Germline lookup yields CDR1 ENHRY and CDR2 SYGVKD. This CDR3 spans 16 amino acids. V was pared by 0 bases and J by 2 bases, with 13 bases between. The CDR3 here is CAISESGLPRNTEAFF. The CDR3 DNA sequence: TGTGCCATCAGTGAGTCGGGACTGCCTCGAAACACTGAAGCTTTCTTT.

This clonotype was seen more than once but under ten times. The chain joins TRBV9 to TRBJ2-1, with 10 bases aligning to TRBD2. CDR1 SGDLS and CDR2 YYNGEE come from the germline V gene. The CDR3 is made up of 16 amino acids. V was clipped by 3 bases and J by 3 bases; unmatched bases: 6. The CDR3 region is CASSARSGGFYNEQFF. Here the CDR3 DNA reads TGTGCCAGCAGCGCCCGTAGCGGGGGGTTCTACAATGAGCAGTTCTTC.